This T cell receptor (beta chain) was observed in a study of T-cell reconstitution after alpha-beta-depleted transplantation in children. Unique molecular identifiers were incorporated into the prepared TCRbeta library. TCRdb processed the PCR reads anew with MiXCR; each CDR3 protein has one entry. The table lists about 98,000 distinct CDR3 sequences, more than 20% of them singletons, with 20% to 25% in the top ten. Study results and limitations: Approximately two months post-transplant, alpha-beta T cells reportedly originated from several hundred expanded graft clones. TCRbeta diversity was high at day 60 in some patients (a result of surviving recipient T cells and thymic progenitors). At the one-year point after transplant, T-cell counts and TCRbeta diversity were found to come mostly from T cells that had been newly produced.

This clonotype has more than one count but fewer than ten. Its antigen is unknown. CDR3 length: 16 residues. The germline V gene has CDR1 MNHEY and CDR2 SVGEGT. J was trimmed by 7 bases and V by 5 bases; bases with no gene match: 12. This sequence originates from a boy between 2 and 10 years old with acute lymphoblastic leukemia, due to receive a stem cell transplant. The sequenced sample was PBMCs, obtained before TCRalphabeta/CD19-depleted stem cell transplant. The chain combines TRBV6-2 or TRBV6-3 with TRBJ2-1, with 9 bases matching TRBD2. The CDR3 protein is CASSPTSGGGRNEQFF. Written as DNA, the CDR3 is TGTGCCAGCAGTCCGACTAGCGGAGGGGGACGAAATGAGCAGTTCTTC.